The clone carrying this T cell receptor (beta chain) was seen at least ten times. This sample is part of a study of T-cell reconstitution after alpha-beta-depleted transplantation in children. Molecular barcoding with unique molecular identifiers was used for the TCRbeta library. TCRdb reprocessed the PCR reads with MiXCR, giving one entry per CDR3 protein. The repertoire holds some 500,000 distinct CDR3 sequences, with 15% to 20% as singletons. CDR3 length: 16 amino acids. This receptor was identified in a human donor who donated a stem cell graft to a child with acute lymphoblastic leukemia. The chain employs TRBV21-1 and TRBJ2-7; the table's D call, TRBD2, has no DNA check behind it. TRBV21-1 is a pseudogene. The specimen comprised PBMCs from the stem cell graft donor, sampled from the stem cell graft. CDR3 coding DNA: TGTGCCAGCAGCAACAGGGTACACGGCGGGAGCTACGAGCAGTACTTC. Amino acid sequence: CASSNRVHGGSYEQYF.